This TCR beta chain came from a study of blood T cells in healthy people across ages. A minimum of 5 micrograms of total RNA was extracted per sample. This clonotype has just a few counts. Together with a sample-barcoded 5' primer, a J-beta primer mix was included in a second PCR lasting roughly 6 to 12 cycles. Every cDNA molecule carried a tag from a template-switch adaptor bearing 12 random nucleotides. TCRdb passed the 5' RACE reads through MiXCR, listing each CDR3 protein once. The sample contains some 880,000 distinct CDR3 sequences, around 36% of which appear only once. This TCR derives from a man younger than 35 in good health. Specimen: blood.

CDR3 in DNA: TGTGCCAGCAGCTTAGAACATCTGGACACCGGGGAGCTGTTTTTT. It is translated as CASSLEHLDTGELFF. J is TRBJ2-2 and V is TRBV7-8, with D uncertain. Germline CDR1 reads SGHVS; CDR2 reads FQNEAQ. The CDR3 covers 15 residues. Trimming took off 1 base at V and 3 bases at J, with 9 bases between the two ends.